The count of the clone carrying this T cell receptor beta chain is one. The antigen remains undetermined. This sample was taken from a study of T cell responses to AZD1222 COVID-19 vaccine. Points from the study as a whole: Baseline seropositivity characterized only a handful of AZD1222 recipients. The breadth and depth of Spike-specific TCRs increased once two AZD1222 doses had been given. None of the repertoires were sampled until the peak T cell response had passed. Vaccine-associated CD4 TCRs ranged over spike, dominating at 160-218 and 743-854.

TCRdb's table, derived via immunoSEQ multiplex PCR, lists solely in-frame clones and lacks some. The table has about 100,000 clones, nearly 95% seen once. The junction had 16 bases not matched to a gene; V was cut back by 7 bases and J by 6 bases. The CDR3 covers 15 residues. CDR1 GTSNPN and CDR2 SVGIG come from the germline V gene (reference sequence). J is TRBJ1-2 and V is TRBV30, with TRBD1 identical over 8 bases. Sequenced material: peripheral blood, taken on day 0 of AZD1222 vaccination. The receptor was derived from an adult in good health. The CDR3 protein is CASTDDRTGKHGYTF. The CDR3 bases are TGTGCCTCAACCGACGACCGGACAGGGAAGCATGGCTACACCTTC.